The source of this T cell receptor beta chain is a study of identical twins. Notes on the study in general: The study found weaker excess twin sharing in beta out-of-frame sequences. High-abundance cord blood beta clonotypes had fewer insertions; memory repertoires showed none.

To note about this clonotype: As yet, its antigen is unknown.

Between the trimmed V and J ends, which lost 5 bases and 4 bases, there was a span of 10 bases. The CDR3 consists of 13 residues. CDR1 SEHNR and CDR2 FQNEAQ come from the germline V gene (reference sequence). TCRdb passed the 5' RACE reads through MiXCR, listing each CDR3 protein once. The sample has about 890,000 distinct CDR3 sequences; 9% to 15% are singletons. These data were also filed under a second study, of yellow fever vaccine responses in identical twins.

J is TRBJ2-3 and V is TRBV7-9; D is unresolved. Sequencing input: PBMCs. This receptor was identified in a woman younger than 35 in good health. The CDR3 spells CASSPSRPDTQYF. The CDR3 DNA is TGTGCCAGCAGCCCGTCCAGGCCAGATACGCAGTATTTT.